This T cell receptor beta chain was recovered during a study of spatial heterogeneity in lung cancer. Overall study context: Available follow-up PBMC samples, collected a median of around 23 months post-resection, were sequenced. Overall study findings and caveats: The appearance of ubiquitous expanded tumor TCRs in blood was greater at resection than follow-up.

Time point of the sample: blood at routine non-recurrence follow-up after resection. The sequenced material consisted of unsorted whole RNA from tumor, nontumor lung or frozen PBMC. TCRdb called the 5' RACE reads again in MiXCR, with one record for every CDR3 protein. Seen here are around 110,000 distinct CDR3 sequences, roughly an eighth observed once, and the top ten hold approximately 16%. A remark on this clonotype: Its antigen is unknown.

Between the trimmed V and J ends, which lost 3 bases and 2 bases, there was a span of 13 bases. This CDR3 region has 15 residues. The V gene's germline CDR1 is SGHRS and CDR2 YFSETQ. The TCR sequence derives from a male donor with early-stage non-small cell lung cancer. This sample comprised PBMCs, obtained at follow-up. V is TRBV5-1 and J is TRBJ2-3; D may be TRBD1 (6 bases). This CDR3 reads CASSSRQVFTDTQYF. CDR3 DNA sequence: TGCGCCAGCAGCTCGCGACAGGTGTTCACAGATACGCAGTATTTT. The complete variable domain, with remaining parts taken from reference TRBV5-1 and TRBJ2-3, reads KAGVTQTPRYLIKTRGQQVTLSCSPISGHRSVSWYQQTPGQGLQFLFEYFSETQRNKGNFPGRFSGRQFSNSRSEMNVSTLELGDSALYLCASSSRQVFTDTQYFGPGTRLTVL.